The T cell receptor (beta chain) described here comes from a study of tumor and adjacent non-tumor tissue in lung cancer. Study summary: Histology: under 15 adenocarcinoma, a couple of squamous cell carcinoma, 1 small cell lung cancer.

TCRbeta libraries were built with three rounds of nested PCR, modified from ARM-PCR. TCRdb called the multiplex PCR reads again in MiXCR, with one record for every CDR3 protein. Seen here are tens of thousands of distinct CDR3 sequences, roughly 70% observed once, and the top ten hold 28%. Study outcomes and limitations: Normal lung showed higher cumulative top 100 clone frequency than tumor. Higher tumor TCR diversity was associated with shorter survival. Tumor tissue had significantly higher TCR diversity than normal lung.

Germline assignment: CDR1 DFQATT and CDR2 SNEGSKA (reference sequence). The CDR3 length is 13 residues. The template was RNA from unsorted bulk tissue. The normal lung tissue was taken more than 3 cm from the tumor edge. The sample holds one count of this clonotype. Its target is not known. An end of the junction does not agree with germline; a read error may underlie this. This receptor was taken from a woman aged 50 to 60 with non-small cell lung cancer. V is TRBV20-1 and J is TRBJ2-5, with 7 bases identical to TRBD2. Sequenced: distant non-tumor lung tissue. The CDR3 DNA reads as TGCAGTGTGTTGCGGGAGCCCCAAGAGACCCAGTTTTTC. It is translated as CSVLREPQETQFF.